The sequence of this T cell receptor beta chain was determined in a study of blood T cell repertoires in COVID-19. The overall study: Donors in the United States, Italy and Spain gave samples during acute or convalescent COVID-19.

This CDR3 has 15 residues. V shed 0 bases and J shed 3 bases, with 11 bases lying between them. Germline CDR1 MGHRA, CDR2 YSYEKL. This clone was recorded once. Method: immunoSEQ multiplex PCR; TCRdb's copy keeps in-frame clones and lacks some. The sample carries approximately 300,000 clones, around 86% recorded once. This chain connects TRBV4-1 to TRBJ1-1; D is unclear. Material: PBMCs or T cells enriched from blood (not recorded which). The clonotype was recovered from a woman younger than 35 who had recovered from COVID-19. Here the CDR3 reads CASSQDGEIDTEAFF. DNA of the CDR3: TGCGCCAGCAGCCAAGATGGAGAGATTGACACTGAAGCTTTCTTT.